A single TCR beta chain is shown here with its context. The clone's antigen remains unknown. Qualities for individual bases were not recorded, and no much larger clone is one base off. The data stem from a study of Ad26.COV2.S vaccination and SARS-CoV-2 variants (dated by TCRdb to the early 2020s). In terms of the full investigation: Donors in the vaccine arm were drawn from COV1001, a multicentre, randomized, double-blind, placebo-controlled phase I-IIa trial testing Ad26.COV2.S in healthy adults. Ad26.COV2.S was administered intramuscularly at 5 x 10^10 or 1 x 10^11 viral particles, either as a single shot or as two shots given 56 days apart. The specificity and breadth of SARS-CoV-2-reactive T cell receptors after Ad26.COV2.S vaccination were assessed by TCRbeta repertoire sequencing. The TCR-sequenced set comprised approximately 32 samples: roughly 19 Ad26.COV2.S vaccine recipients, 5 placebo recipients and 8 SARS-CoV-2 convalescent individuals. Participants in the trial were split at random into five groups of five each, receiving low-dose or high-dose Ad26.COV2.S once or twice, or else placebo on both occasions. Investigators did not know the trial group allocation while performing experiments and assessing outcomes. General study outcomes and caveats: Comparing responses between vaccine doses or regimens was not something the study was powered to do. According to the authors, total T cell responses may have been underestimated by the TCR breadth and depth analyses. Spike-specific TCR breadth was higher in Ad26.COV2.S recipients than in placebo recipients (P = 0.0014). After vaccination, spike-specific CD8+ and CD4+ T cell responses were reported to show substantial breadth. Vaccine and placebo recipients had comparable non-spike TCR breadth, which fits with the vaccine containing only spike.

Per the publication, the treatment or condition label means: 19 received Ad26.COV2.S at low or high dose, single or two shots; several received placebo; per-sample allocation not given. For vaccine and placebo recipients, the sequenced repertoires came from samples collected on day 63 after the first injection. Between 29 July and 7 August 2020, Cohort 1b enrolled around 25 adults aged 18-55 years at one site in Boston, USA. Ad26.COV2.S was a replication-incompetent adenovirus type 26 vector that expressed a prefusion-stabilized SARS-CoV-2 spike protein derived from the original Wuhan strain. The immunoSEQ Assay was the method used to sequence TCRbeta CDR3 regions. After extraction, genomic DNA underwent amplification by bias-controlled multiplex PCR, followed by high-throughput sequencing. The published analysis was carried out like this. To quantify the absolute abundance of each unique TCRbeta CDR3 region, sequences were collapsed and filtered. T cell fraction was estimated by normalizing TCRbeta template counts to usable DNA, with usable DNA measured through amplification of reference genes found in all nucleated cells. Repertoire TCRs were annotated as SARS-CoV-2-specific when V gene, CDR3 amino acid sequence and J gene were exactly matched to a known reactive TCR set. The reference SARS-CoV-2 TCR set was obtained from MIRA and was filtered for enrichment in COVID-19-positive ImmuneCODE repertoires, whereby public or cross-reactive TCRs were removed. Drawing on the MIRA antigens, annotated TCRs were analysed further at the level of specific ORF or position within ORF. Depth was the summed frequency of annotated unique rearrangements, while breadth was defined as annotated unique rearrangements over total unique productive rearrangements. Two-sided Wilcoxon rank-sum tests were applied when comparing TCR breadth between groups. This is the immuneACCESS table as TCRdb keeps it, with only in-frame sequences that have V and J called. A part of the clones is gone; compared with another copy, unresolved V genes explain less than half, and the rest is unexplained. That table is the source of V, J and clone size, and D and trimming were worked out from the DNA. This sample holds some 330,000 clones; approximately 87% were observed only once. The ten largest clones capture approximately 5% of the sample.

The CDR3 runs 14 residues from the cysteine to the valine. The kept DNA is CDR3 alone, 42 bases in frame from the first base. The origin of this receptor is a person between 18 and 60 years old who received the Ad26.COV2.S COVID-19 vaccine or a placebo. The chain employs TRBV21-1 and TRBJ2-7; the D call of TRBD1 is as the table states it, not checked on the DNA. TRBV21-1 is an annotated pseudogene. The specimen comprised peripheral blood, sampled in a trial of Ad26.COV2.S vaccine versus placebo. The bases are TGTGCCAGCCGGGATACAGGGGACGCCTACGAGCAGTACGTC. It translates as CASRDTGDAYEQYV.